One TCR beta chain is described in this entry. The antigen remains undetermined. Germline lookup yields CDR1 SGHDN and CDR2 FVKESK. The CDR3 runs to 14 residues. Trimming stripped 6 bases from V and 4 bases from J, with 15 bases between. This record belongs to a study of cytomegalovirus exposure and HLA in healthy donors. Notes on the study in general: In a later analysis, most CMV-associated TCR beta chains appeared HLA-restricted.

The PCR was carried out with 60 Vbeta primers and 13 Jbeta primers. The data were produced by immunoSEQ multiplex PCR, yet TCRdb's version contains in-frame clones alone and is incomplete. The sample has about 190,000 clones, about 83% seen once. The chain has TRBV14 and TRBJ1-2; no firm D call. This clonotype originated in a woman in her fifties or sixties in good health and CMV-seropositive. The sample taken for sequencing was PBMCs. The chain's CDR3 is CASRPEGDFYGYTF. The CDR3 DNA reads as TGTGCCAGCAGACCCGAGGGAGACTTCTATGGCTACACCTTC.